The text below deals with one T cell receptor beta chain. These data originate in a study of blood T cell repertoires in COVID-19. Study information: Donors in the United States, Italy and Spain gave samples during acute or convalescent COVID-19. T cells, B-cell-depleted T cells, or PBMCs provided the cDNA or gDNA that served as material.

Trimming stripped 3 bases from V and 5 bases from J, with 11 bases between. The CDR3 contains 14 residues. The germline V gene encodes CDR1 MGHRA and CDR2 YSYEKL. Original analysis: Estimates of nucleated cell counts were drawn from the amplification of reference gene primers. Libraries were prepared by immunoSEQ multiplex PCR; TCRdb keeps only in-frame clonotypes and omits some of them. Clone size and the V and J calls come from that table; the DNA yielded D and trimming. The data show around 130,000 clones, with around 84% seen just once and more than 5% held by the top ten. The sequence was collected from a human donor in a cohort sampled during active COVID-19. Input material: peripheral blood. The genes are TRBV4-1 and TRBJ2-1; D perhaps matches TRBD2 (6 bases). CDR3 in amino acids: CASSQEGRDNEQFF. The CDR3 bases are TGCGCCAGCAGCCAGGAGGGACGAGACAATGAGCAGTTCTTC.